The 2 T cell receptor beta chains reported below all come from one sample, sequenced in a study of blood T cell repertoires in COVID-19. Sequenced by immunoSEQ multiplex PCR; TCRdb stores in-frame clones only, minus some. The sample includes 140,000 to 150,000 clones, 84% seen only once; the top ten take approximately 9%. Sequenced material: peripheral blood. Receptor source: a man aged 25-45 years with COVID-19, enrolled during active disease.

The gene calls are TRBV24-1 and TRBJ1-2; the D is unclear. This CDR3 contains 14 residues. Germline CDR1 KGHDR, CDR2 SFDVKD. Trimming shortened V by 4 bases and J by 7 bases, and 15 bases separated the two germline ends. The CDR3 protein is CATSDLRQLGGYTF. The CDR3 bases are TGTGCCACCAGTGACCTTCGACAACTAGGTGGCTACACCTTC.

This chain links TRBV19 with TRBJ2-2; D is unclear. V was shortened by 6 bases and J by 6 bases, with 11 bases between the two germline ends. From germline, CDR1 is LNHDA and CDR2 SQIVND (reference sequence). The CDR3 sequence is 13 residues long. CDR3 nucleotides: TGTGCCAGTAGCGCCAATAGAGCCGGGGAGCTGTTTTTT. Residues: CASSANRAGELFF.